The following is a T cell receptor beta chain sequence with its context. The source of the sample is a study of blood T cell repertoires in COVID-19. Assay: immunoSEQ multiplex PCR; the TCRdb copy retains only in-frame clones and omits some. The sample has 150,000 to 200,000 clones; approximately 86% are singletons. Germline assignment: CDR1 LGHDT and CDR2 YNNKEL (reference sequence). CDR3 length equals 16 residues. Trimming took off 0 bases at V and 1 base at J, with 9 bases between the two ends. This receptor was taken from a man aged 45-65 years with active or convalescent COVID-19. The sequencing sample was made of peripheral blood. This chain joins TRBV3-1 (or the pseudogene TRBV3-2) and TRBJ1-4; D not certain. For the CDR3, the DNA is TGTGCCAGCAGCCAAGATAGGCCAGGAACTAATGAAAAACTGTTTTTT. This codes for CASSQDRPGTNEKLFF.